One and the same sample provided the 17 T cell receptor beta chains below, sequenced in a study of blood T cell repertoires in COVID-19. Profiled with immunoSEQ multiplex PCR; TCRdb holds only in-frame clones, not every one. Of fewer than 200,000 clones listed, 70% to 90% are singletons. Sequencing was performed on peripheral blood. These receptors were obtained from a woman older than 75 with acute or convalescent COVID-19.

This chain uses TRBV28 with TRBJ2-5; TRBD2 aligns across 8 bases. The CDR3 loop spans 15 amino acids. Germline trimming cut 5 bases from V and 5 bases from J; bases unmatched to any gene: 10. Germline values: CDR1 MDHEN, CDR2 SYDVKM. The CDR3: CASSETSGGGETQYF. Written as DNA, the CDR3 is TGTGCCAGCAGTGAAACTAGCGGAGGGGGGGAGACCCAGTACTTC.

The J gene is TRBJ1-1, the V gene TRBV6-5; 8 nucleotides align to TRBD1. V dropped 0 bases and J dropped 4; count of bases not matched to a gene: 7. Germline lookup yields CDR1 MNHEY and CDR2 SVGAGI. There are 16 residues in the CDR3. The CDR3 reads CASSYSNQGASTEAFF. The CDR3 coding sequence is TGTGCCAGCAGTTACTCGAATCAGGGGGCGAGCACTGAAGCTTTCTTT.

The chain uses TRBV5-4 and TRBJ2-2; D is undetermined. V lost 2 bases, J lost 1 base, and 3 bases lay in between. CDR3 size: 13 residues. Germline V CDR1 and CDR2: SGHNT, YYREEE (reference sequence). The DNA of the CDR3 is TGTGCCAGCAGCTTTCGGAACACCGGGGAGCTGTTTTTT. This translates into CASSFRNTGELFF.

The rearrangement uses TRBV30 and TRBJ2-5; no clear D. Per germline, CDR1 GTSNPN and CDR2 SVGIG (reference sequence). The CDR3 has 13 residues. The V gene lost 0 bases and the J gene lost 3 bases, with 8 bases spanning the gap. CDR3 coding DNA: TGTGCCTGGAGTGTACTTTCCGAAGAGACCCAGTACTTC. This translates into CAWSVLSEETQYF.

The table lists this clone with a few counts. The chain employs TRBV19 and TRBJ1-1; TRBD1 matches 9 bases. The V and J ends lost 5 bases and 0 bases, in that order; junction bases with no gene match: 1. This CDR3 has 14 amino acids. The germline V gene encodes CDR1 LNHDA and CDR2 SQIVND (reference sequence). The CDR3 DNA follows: TGTGCCAGTAGTGGACAGGGGATGAACACTGAAGCTTTCTTT. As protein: CASSGQGMNTEAFF.

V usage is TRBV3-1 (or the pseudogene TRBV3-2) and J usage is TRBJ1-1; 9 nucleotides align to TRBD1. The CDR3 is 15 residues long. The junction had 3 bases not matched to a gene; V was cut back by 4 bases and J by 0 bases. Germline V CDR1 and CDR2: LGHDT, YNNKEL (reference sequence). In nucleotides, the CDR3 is TGTGCCAGCAGCCGACAGGGGGGTCTGAACACTGAAGCTTTCTTT. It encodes CASSRQGGLNTEAFF.

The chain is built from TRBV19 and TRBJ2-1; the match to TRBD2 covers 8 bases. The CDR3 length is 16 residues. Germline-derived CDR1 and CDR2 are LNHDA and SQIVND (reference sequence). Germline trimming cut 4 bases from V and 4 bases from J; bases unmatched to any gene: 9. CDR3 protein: CASSTLGGGRYNEQFF. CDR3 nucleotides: TGTGCCAGTAGTACCCTGGGGGGCGGGAGGTACAATGAGCAGTTCTTC. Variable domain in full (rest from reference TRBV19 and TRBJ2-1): DGGITQSPKYLFRKEGQNVTLSCEQNLNHDAMYWYRQDPGQGLRLIYYSQIVNDFQKGDIAEGYSVSREKKESFPLTVTSAQKNPTAFYLCASSTLGGGRYNEQFFGPGTRLTVL.

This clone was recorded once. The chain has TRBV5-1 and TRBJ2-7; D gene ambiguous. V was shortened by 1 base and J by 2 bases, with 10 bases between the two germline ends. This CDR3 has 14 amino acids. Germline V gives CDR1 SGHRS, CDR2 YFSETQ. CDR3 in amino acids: CASSLTGGTYEQYF. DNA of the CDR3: TGCGCCAGCAGCTTGACGGGTGGTACCTACGAGCAGTACTTC.

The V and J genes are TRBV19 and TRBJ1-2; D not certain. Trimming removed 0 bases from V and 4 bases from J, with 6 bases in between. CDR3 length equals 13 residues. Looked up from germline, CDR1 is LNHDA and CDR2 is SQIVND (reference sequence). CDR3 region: CASSIDRSYGYTF. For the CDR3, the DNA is TGTGCCAGTAGTATAGACCGTTCCTATGGCTACACCTTC.

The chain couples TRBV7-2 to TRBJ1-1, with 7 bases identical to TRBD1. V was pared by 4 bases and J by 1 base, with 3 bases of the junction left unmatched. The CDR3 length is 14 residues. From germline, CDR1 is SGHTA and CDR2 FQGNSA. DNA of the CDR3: TGTGCCAGCAGCTACGCAGGGGGGAACACTGAAGCTTTCTTT. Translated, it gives CASSYAGGNTEAFF.

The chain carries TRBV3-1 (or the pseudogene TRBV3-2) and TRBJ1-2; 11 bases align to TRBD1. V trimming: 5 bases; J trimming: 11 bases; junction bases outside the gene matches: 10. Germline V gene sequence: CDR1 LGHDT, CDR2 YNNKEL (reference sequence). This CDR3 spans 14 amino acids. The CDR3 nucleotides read TGTGCCAGCAGCTCCTATGGGACAGGGGGGAGATACACCTTC. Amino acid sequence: CASSSYGTGGRYTF.

In DNA form, the CDR3 reads TGTGCCAGCAAGCGAGGGGGATTGGATACGCAGTATTTT. Translating gives CASKRGGLDTQYF. V and J are TRBV27 and TRBJ2-3; a possible D gene is TRBD1 (6 bases). This CDR3 has 13 residues. Trimming took off 7 bases at V and 6 bases at J, with 14 bases between the two ends. CDR1 and CDR2 from the germline V gene are MNHEY and SMNVEV (reference sequence).

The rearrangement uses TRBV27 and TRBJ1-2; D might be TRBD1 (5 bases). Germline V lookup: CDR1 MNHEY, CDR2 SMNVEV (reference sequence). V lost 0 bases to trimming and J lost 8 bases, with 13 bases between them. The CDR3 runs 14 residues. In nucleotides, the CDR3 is TGTGCCAGCAGTTTATCGTGGGGGGGAGGCGGCTACACCTTC. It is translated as CASSLSWGGGGYTF.

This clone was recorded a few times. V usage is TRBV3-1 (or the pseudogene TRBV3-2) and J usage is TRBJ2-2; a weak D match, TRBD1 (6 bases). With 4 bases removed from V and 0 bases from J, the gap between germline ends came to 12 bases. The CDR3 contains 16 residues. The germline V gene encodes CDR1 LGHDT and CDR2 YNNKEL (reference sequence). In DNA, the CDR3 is TGTGCCAGCAGCCTCGGACAGATAACGAACACCGGGGAGCTGTTTTTT. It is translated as CASSLGQITNTGELFF.

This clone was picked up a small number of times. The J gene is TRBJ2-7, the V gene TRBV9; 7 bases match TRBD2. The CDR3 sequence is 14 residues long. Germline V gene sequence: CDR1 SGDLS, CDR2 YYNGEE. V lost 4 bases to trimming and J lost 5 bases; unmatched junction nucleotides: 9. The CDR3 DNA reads TGTGCCAGCAGCCCCGGGGGAGGGAGCAACGAGCAGTACTTC. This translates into CASSPGGGSNEQYF.

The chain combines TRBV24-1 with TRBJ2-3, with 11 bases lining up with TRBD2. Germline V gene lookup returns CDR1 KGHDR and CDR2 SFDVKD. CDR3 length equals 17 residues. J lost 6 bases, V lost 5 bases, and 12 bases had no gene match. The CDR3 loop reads CATSGGPGLAVRDTQYF. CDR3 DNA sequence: TGTGCCACCAGTGGTGGACCGGGACTAGCGGTTCGGGATACGCAGTATTTT.

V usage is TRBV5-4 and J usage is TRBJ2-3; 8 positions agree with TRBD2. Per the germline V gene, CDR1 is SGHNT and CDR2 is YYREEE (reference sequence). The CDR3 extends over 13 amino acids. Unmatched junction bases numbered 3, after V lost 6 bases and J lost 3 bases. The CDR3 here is CASTGGGTDTQYF. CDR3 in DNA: TGTGCCAGCACGGGGGGGGGAACAGATACGCAGTATTTT. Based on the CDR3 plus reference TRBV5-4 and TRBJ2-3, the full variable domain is ETGVTQSPTHLIKTRGQQVTLRCSSQSGHNTVSWYQQALGQGPQFIFQYYREEENGRGNFPPRFSGLQFPNYSSELNVNALELDDSALYLCASTGGGTDTQYFGPGTRLTVL.